A selection of T cell receptor beta chains follows, all from one sample in a study of CD8+CD57+ T cells in acquired aplastic anemia. TCRdb independently ran MiXCR on the reads; one entry per CDR3 protein. The sample consists of about 210,000 distinct CDR3 sequences, roughly 33% of them appearing once. What was sequenced was sorted CD4+, CD8+, or CD8+CD57+ T cells (not recorded which) from PBMCs. The receptor source for this set is a human donor in good health, serving as a control. Both conserved end residues are part of each CDR3. The order of the fields is V gene, J gene, CDR3 protein.

TRBV5-1	TRBJ1-2	CASSLSATASSGSYGYTF
TRBV20-1	TRBJ1-6	CSAGRTGLYNSPLHF
TRBV6-4	TRBJ1-2	CASSRDGGYGYTF
TRBV10-3	TRBJ2-7	CAISAGRHEQYF
TRBV13	TRBJ1-6	CASSLGASGTNPPLHF
TRBV4-2	TRBJ1-5	CASSPTRNRDINQPQHF
TRBV7-9	TRBJ2-5	CASSLGGRETQYF
TRBV10-3	TRBJ2-3	CAISSGTSGGNTQYF
TRBV15	TRBJ1-2	CATSSKGYGYTF
TRBV20-1	TRBJ2-5	CSATPDREAETQYF
TRBV2	TRBJ2-2	CASSRDGRNTGELFF
TRBV5-4	TRBJ2-7	CASSPWTSGVNVYEQYF
TRBV18	TRBJ2-2	CASSPLNTGELFF
TRBV7-3	TRBJ2-3	CASSPERTDTQYF
TRBV5-6	TRBJ2-7	CASSLSRGGFYEQYF
TRBV5-5	TRBJ1-3	CASSLVTVGNTIYF
TRBV7-2	TRBJ2-7	CASSNNRGLFDEQYF
TRBV10-3	TRBJ2-7	CAISGVGEQYF
TRBV3-1	TRBJ1-2	CASSQSGQDYGYTF
TRBV7-8	TRBJ1-6	CASSSTGTGHSPLHF
TRBV4-1	TRBJ2-7	CASSQVTAGISYEQYF
TRBV3-1	TRBJ1-1	CASSLMGAGEAFF
TRBV7-9	TRBJ1-2	CASSLALKGQNYGYTF
TRBV20-1	TRBJ1-2	CSARLGWDYGYTF
TRBV19	TRBJ1-1	CASSIVAAGGAGSTEAFF
TRBV2	TRBJ2-3	CASSPVLQQPSDTQYF
TRBV20-1	TRBJ2-5	CSATHPGLAGNPQETQYF
TRBV11-2	TRBJ2-6	CASSPRTSGGPSGANVLTF
TRBV15	TRBJ1-4	CATGDYATNEELLF
TRBV7-2	TRBJ1-1	CASSYQGVGTEAFF
TRBV9	TRBJ1-4	CASSSSAGANEKLFF
TRBV4-3	TRBJ2-7	CASSQVPLVRYEQYF
TRBV2	TRBJ1-1	CASRLAEAFF
TRBV11-3	TRBJ1-3	CASRLAGNTIYF
TRBV5-1	TRBJ1-2	CASSSGWGLLDGYTF
TRBV6-5	TRBJ1-2	CASSYLRTGGAGYTF
TRBV30	TRBJ2-3	CAWRSPGYTDTQYF
TRBV15	TRBJ1-1	CATSRGLGQGNTEAFF
TRBV24-1	TRBJ2-1	CATSDTQGTANEQFF
TRBV19	TRBJ1-2	CASSTGQGVGDGYTF
TRBV7-2	TRBJ2-1	CASSSFLDTESYNEQFF
TRBV7-2	TRBJ2-7	CASSLDPGMGEQYF
TRBV7-9	TRBJ1-5	CASSSSGKVNQPQHF
TRBV5-1	TRBJ2-3	CASSVVGQPTDTQYF
TRBV4-1	TRBJ2-5	CASSLIGNIETQYF
TRBV7-2	TRBJ1-2	CASSFPYAGGNGYTF
TRBV5-1	TRBJ1-1	CASSSGGVFAGTEAFF
TRBV24-1	TRBJ2-3	CATSESPTGNTQYF